This T cell receptor beta chain was observed in a study of blood T cells in healthy people across ages. The study, taken as a whole, reports: Correlation between TCR beta diversity and naive T cell percentage was strong.

Next came a second PCR, run for 7 to 11 cycles, which used a sample-barcoded 5' primer along with a J-beta primer mix. Using its own MiXCR run on the 5' RACE reads, TCRdb lists one record per CDR3 protein. The profile covers some 1.5 million distinct CDR3 sequences, with 35% to 45% appearing a single time and just over 4% taken by the ten largest. The authors drew approximately 9 milliliters of peripheral blood from each donor. PBMCs numbering at least 6 million were isolated per sample. Per individual sample, total RNA of at least 5 micrograms was extracted. The table lists this clonotype with a few counts. Its cognate antigen is unknown. The germline CDR1 and CDR2 sequences are DFQATT and SNEGSKA (reference sequence). The CDR3 has 14 residues. Deletions cut 0 bases from V and 0 bases from J, with 8 bases between.

The chain is built from TRBV20-1 and TRBJ1-2; D gene ambiguous. This TCR was recovered from a woman between 18 and 30 years old in good health. Sequenced sample: blood. The CDR3 nucleotides are TGCAGTGCTAGAGATCGTCGCACTAACTATGGCTACACCTTC. This translates into CSARDRRTNYGYTF.